This is a list of T cell receptor beta chains from one sample in a study of identical twins. TCRdb re-called the 5' RACE reads through MiXCR, storing one row per CDR3 protein. This sample has about 660,000 distinct CDR3 sequences, with approximately 9% found just once. These same data were also listed under a study on yellow fever vaccine responses in identical twins.

The sequenced sample consisted of PBMCs. These receptors all stem from a woman between 18 and 30 years old in good health. CDR3s include the opening cysteine and the closing phenylalanine or tryptophan. The order of the fields is CDR3 DNA, CDR3 protein, V gene, clone size, CDR3 length, D gene, J gene. A D gene is named only where the DNA matches it firmly. Size is stated for part of the rows, as once, few or many counts, or as a class when the clone is expanded.

CDR3nt: TGTGCCTGCAGTCCCCGGACTAGCGGGGATGGGAGCACAGATACGCAGTATTTT
CDR3aa: CACSPRTSGDGSTDTQYF
v_gene: TRBV27
abundance: few
len: 18
d_gene: TRBD2
j_gene: TRBJ2-3

CDR3nt: TGTGCTAGCAGCTTAGGCCACCCGTCCTACAATGAGCAGTTCTTC
CDR3aa: CASSLGHPSYNEQFF
v_gene: TRBV7-7
abundance: .
len: 15
d_gene: .
j_gene: TRBJ2-1

CDR3nt: TGCAGTGCCATACTAGCGGGACAGACCTACAATGAGCAGTTCTTC
CDR3aa: CSAILAGQTYNEQFF
v_gene: TRBV20-1
abundance: many
len: 15
d_gene: TRBD2
j_gene: TRBJ2-1

CDR3nt: TGTGCCAGCAGCTTAGAAGAGGGGGTTGTAACCTACGAGCAGTACTTC
CDR3aa: CASSLEEGVVTYEQYF
v_gene: TRBV7-9
abundance: few
len: 16
d_gene: .
j_gene: TRBJ2-7

CDR3nt: TGTGCCAGCAGCTTGCTAGGGACAGGGCGCAATGAGCAGTTCTTC
CDR3aa: CASSLLGTGRNEQFF
v_gene: TRBV5-6
abundance: few
len: 15
d_gene: TRBD1
j_gene: TRBJ2-1

CDR3nt: TGCGCCAGCAGCCAAACGCTAGCGGGAAGGAGCACAGATACGCAGTATTTT
CDR3aa: CASSQTLAGRSTDTQYF
v_gene: TRBV4-3
abundance: .
len: 17
d_gene: TRBD2
j_gene: TRBJ2-3

CDR3nt: TGTGCCAGCTCACCGTACCGGGACAGGGCTGGAGAGACCCAGTACTTC
CDR3aa: CASSPYRDRAGETQYF
v_gene: TRBV18
abundance: few
len: 16
d_gene: TRBD1
j_gene: TRBJ2-5

CDR3nt: TGTGCCAGCAGTTTTGCTGTTCCGCAGGACGAGCAGTACTTC
CDR3aa: CASSFAVPQDEQYF
v_gene: TRBV12-3/TRBV12-4
abundance: .
len: 14
d_gene: .
j_gene: TRBJ2-7

CDR3nt: TGCGCCAGCAGCTCAGGGGGCGCAAGTCGCAATGAGCAGTTCTTC
CDR3aa: CASSSGGASRNEQFF
v_gene: TRBV5-1
abundance: .
len: 15
d_gene: TRBD1
j_gene: TRBJ2-1

CDR3nt: TGTGCCAGCAGTTACGGGGAGGGGGCGGCGGCTGAAGCTTTCTTT
CDR3aa: CASSYGEGAAAEAFF
v_gene: TRBV6-5
abundance: many
len: 15
d_gene: TRBD1
j_gene: TRBJ1-1

CDR3nt: TGTGCCACCAGCAGGACAGGGAGGTCACAAGAGACCCAGTACTTC
CDR3aa: CATSRTGRSQETQYF
v_gene: TRBV15
abundance: many
len: 15
d_gene: .
j_gene: TRBJ2-5

CDR3nt: TGTGCCAGCAGTCCCCTCCGTGGGGCGATTCGCACAGATACGCAGTATTTT
CDR3aa: CASSPLRGAIRTDTQYF
v_gene: TRBV27
abundance: .
len: 17
d_gene: .
j_gene: TRBJ2-3

CDR3nt: TGCGCCAGCTTTGGGAATCCAGCGAACACTGAAGCTTTCTTT
CDR3aa: CASFGNPANTEAFF
v_gene: TRBV5-1
abundance: many
len: 14
d_gene: .
j_gene: TRBJ1-1

CDR3nt: TGTGCCAGCAGCTTAGCGGGAATGGACAGGGGGCGTTCCAGCACAGATACGCAGTATTTT
CDR3aa: CASSLAGMDRGRSSTDTQYF
v_gene: TRBV11-1
abundance: few
len: 20
d_gene: TRBD1
j_gene: TRBJ2-3

CDR3nt: TGTGCCAGCAGCGACCCTAGCGGGGCGGGAGATACGCAGTATTTT
CDR3aa: CASSDPSGAGDTQYF
v_gene: TRBV9
abundance: many
len: 15
d_gene: TRBD2
j_gene: TRBJ2-3

CDR3nt: TGCAGCGTTGGGATGGACATTCAGTACTTC
CDR3aa: CSVGMDIQYF
v_gene: TRBV29-1
abundance: many
len: 10
d_gene: .
j_gene: TRBJ2-4

CDR3nt: TGTGCCAGTAGCCAGACAGGGATGGATCAGCCCCAGCATTTT
CDR3aa: CASSQTGMDQPQHF
v_gene: TRBV19
abundance: few
len: 14
d_gene: TRBD1
j_gene: TRBJ1-5

CDR3nt: TGTGCCAGCAGTTTGATAAGGAGCTCCTATAATTCACCCCTCCACTTT
CDR3aa: CASSLIRSSYNSPLHF
v_gene: TRBV28
abundance: many
len: 16
d_gene: .
j_gene: TRBJ1-6

CDR3nt: TGTGCCAGCAGCTTAAGTGGACAGGGGCATCAAGAGACCCAGTACTTC
CDR3aa: CASSLSGQGHQETQYF
v_gene: TRBV11-3
abundance: few
len: 16
d_gene: TRBD1
j_gene: TRBJ2-5

CDR3nt: TGTGCCTCTCAGGGACAGGGGGTGGTCGGCTACACCTTC
CDR3aa: CASQGQGVVGYTF
v_gene: TRBV28
abundance: few
len: 13
d_gene: TRBD1
j_gene: TRBJ1-2

CDR3nt: TGCAGTGCTAGAGAGCAATTGAACACTGAAGCTTTCTTT
CDR3aa: CSAREQLNTEAFF
v_gene: TRBV20-1
abundance: few
len: 13
d_gene: .
j_gene: TRBJ1-1

CDR3nt: TGTGCCATATCCCTGCGGGGGGGCCCCACCTACGAGCAGTACTTC
CDR3aa: CAISLRGGPTYEQYF
v_gene: TRBV6-2/TRBV6-3
abundance: .
len: 15
d_gene: TRBD2
j_gene: TRBJ2-7

CDR3nt: TGTGCCAGCAGCCGGTTACCCCCCTCGACTAGCGGGGGGGGGTCCGGGGAGCTGTTTTTT
CDR3aa: CASSRLPPSTSGGGSGELFF
v_gene: TRBV4-2
abundance: many
len: 20
d_gene: TRBD2
j_gene: TRBJ2-2

CDR3nt: TGTGCCAGCAGTTTTGGGCTATCTGGGGCCAACGTCCTGACTTTC
CDR3aa: CASSFGLSGANVLTF
v_gene: TRBV28
abundance: few
len: 15
d_gene: .
j_gene: TRBJ2-6

CDR3nt: TGTGCCATCAGGGACACTACCTTGTCCTATGGCTACACCTTC
CDR3aa: CAIRDTTLSYGYTF
v_gene: TRBV10-3
abundance: .
len: 14
d_gene: .
j_gene: TRBJ1-2

CDR3nt: TGTGCCAGCAGCCAAGATGGGGCAGAACCCTCCTACGAGCAGTACTTC
CDR3aa: CASSQDGAEPSYEQYF
v_gene: TRBV3-1
abundance: few
len: 16
d_gene: .
j_gene: TRBJ2-7

CDR3nt: TGTGCCAGCAGCTATCGATTGGGACAGAGCGAGACCCAGTACTTC
CDR3aa: CASSYRLGQSETQYF
v_gene: TRBV11-2
abundance: .
len: 15
d_gene: TRBD1
j_gene: TRBJ2-5

CDR3nt: TGCAGTGCTAGAGCCGATTATAGCGGCACAGATACGCAGTATTTT
CDR3aa: CSARADYSGTDTQYF
v_gene: TRBV20-1
abundance: .
len: 15
d_gene: .
j_gene: TRBJ2-3

CDR3nt: TGTGCCAGCTCACCACCAACCGGGACTAGTGGTGATACGCAGTATTTT
CDR3aa: CASSPPTGTSGDTQYF
v_gene: TRBV18
abundance: few
len: 16
d_gene: TRBD2
j_gene: TRBJ2-3

CDR3nt: TGTGCCAGCAGTTCGGGACAGGAAGAGACCCAGTACTTC
CDR3aa: CASSSGQEETQYF
v_gene: TRBV7-2
abundance: many
len: 13
d_gene: TRBD1
j_gene: TRBJ2-5

CDR3nt: TGCAGTGCTATCTTAGTAGTGGCAGATACGCAGTATTTT
CDR3aa: CSAILVVADTQYF
v_gene: TRBV20-1
abundance: .
len: 13
d_gene: .
j_gene: TRBJ2-3

CDR3nt: TGCAGCGTTTTCTTACAGGAAACAACTTCATACGAGCAGTACTTC
CDR3aa: CSVFLQETTSYEQYF
v_gene: TRBV29-1
abundance: .
len: 15
d_gene: .
j_gene: TRBJ2-7

CDR3nt: TGTGCCAGCAGTAAAGGGACAGGGAGCACCGGGGAGCTGTTTTTT
CDR3aa: CASSKGTGSTGELFF
v_gene: TRBV11-1
abundance: few
len: 15
d_gene: TRBD1
j_gene: TRBJ2-2

CDR3nt: TGTGCCAGCAGCGCTTTGGGACAGGACTCCTACGAGCAGTACTTC
CDR3aa: CASSALGQDSYEQYF
v_gene: TRBV7-9
abundance: .
len: 15
d_gene: TRBD1
j_gene: TRBJ2-7

CDR3nt: TGTGCCATCAATCCCAGCTCTGGGGCCAACGTCCTGACTTTC
CDR3aa: CAINPSSGANVLTF
v_gene: TRBV10-3
abundance: few
len: 14
d_gene: .
j_gene: TRBJ2-6

CDR3nt: TGTGCCACCAGCAGGGCACTCACAGGGGTAGTCAACGAGCAGTACTTC
CDR3aa: CATSRALTGVVNEQYF
v_gene: TRBV15
abundance: few
len: 16
d_gene: TRBD1
j_gene: TRBJ2-7

CDR3nt: TGCAGCGTTGTGCGGCGAACACTAGCCAAAAACATTCAGTACTTC
CDR3aa: CSVVRRTLAKNIQYF
v_gene: TRBV29-1
abundance: .
len: 15
d_gene: .
j_gene: TRBJ2-4

CDR3nt: TGTGCCAGTTTCGGCTCCTACGAGCAGTACTTC
CDR3aa: CASFGSYEQYF
v_gene: TRBV28
abundance: .
len: 11
d_gene: .
j_gene: TRBJ2-7

CDR3nt: TGTGCCAGCAGCGGGGGACACCCGAACACTGAAGCTTTCTTT
CDR3aa: CASSGGHPNTEAFF
v_gene: TRBV9
abundance: .
len: 14
d_gene: .
j_gene: TRBJ1-1

CDR3nt: TGTGCCAGCAGTTACCGGGGAGGGGACTCCTACGAGCAGTACTTC
CDR3aa: CASSYRGGDSYEQYF
v_gene: TRBV6-2/TRBV6-3
abundance: .
len: 15
d_gene: TRBD2
j_gene: TRBJ2-7

CDR3nt: TGCGCCAGCAGCAAGGACAGCCGGGCGGAGACCCAGTACTTC
CDR3aa: CASSKDSRAETQYF
v_gene: TRBV5-1
abundance: few
len: 14
d_gene: .
j_gene: TRBJ2-5

CDR3nt: TGTGCCAGCAGCTTAGGTGGGAGGGCCTGGGAGACCCAGTACTTC
CDR3aa: CASSLGGRAWETQYF
v_gene: TRBV7-8
abundance: .
len: 15
d_gene: TRBD2
j_gene: TRBJ2-5

CDR3nt: TGTGCCATCAGTGAGGGCGGATATTTTAACTATGGCTACACCTTC
CDR3aa: CAISEGGYFNYGYTF
v_gene: TRBV10-3
abundance: few
len: 15
d_gene: .
j_gene: TRBJ1-2

CDR3nt: TGTGCCAGCATCAAAAATGACGCGAACACTGAAGCTTTCTTT
CDR3aa: CASIKNDANTEAFF
v_gene: TRBV6-1
abundance: .
len: 14
d_gene: .
j_gene: TRBJ1-1

CDR3nt: TGTGCCATCGGGACAGGGAGTGTAGATACGCAGTATTTT
CDR3aa: CAIGTGSVDTQYF
v_gene: TRBV10-3
abundance: few
len: 13
d_gene: TRBD1
j_gene: TRBJ2-3

CDR3nt: TGTGCCAGCAGTTCCGGGGTCGGAGAGACCCAGTACTTC
CDR3aa: CASSSGVGETQYF
v_gene: TRBV28
abundance: few
len: 13
d_gene: .
j_gene: TRBJ2-5

CDR3nt: TGCGCCAGCAGCTTGGCGGGTCAGCCCCAGCATTTT
CDR3aa: CASSLAGQPQHF
v_gene: TRBV5-1
abundance: many
len: 12
d_gene: .
j_gene: TRBJ1-5

CDR3nt: TGCGCCAGCAGCCAAGAAGCCTCCAGGGGAATGCAGTACTTC
CDR3aa: CASSQEASRGMQYF
v_gene: TRBV4-3
abundance: .
len: 14
d_gene: .
j_gene: TRBJ2-7

CDR3nt: TGCAGTGCTAGGGGTTCAGGCAAAAACATTCAGTACTTC
CDR3aa: CSARGSGKNIQYF
v_gene: TRBV20-1
abundance: .
len: 13
d_gene: .
j_gene: TRBJ2-4

CDR3nt: TGTGCCAGCAGCTCCGGTACAGCGGGACCGAACACCGGGGAGCTGTTTTTT
CDR3aa: CASSSGTAGPNTGELFF
v_gene: TRBV7-6
abundance: .
len: 17
d_gene: TRBD2
j_gene: TRBJ2-2

CDR3nt: TGTGCCATCGGGTCAGATACGCAGTATTTT
CDR3aa: CAIGSDTQYF
v_gene: TRBV10-3
abundance: few
len: 10
d_gene: .
j_gene: TRBJ2-3

CDR3nt: TGTGCCAGCAGTGAATCCCCCACGGGAGGCTACACCTTC
CDR3aa: CASSESPTGGYTF
v_gene: TRBV6-1
abundance: .
len: 13
d_gene: .
j_gene: TRBJ1-2

CDR3nt: TGCAGCGTTCCGGACGGATATGGCTACACCTTC
CDR3aa: CSVPDGYGYTF
v_gene: TRBV29-1
abundance: few
len: 11
d_gene: .
j_gene: TRBJ1-2